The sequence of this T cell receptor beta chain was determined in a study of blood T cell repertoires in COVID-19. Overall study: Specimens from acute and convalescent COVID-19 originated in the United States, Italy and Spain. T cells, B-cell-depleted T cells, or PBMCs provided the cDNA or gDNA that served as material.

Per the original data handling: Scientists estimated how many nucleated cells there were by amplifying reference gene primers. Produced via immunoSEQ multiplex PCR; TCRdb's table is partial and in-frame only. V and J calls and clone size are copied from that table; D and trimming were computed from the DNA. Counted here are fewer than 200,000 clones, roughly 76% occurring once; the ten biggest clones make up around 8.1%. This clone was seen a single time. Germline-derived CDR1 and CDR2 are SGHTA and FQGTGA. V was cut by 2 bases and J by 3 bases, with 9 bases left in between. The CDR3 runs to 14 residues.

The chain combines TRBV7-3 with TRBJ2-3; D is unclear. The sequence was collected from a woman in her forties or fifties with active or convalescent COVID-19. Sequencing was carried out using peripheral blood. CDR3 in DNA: TGTGCCAGCAGCTTAGGCCAGGTGACAGATACGCAGTATTTT. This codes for CASSLGQVTDTQYF. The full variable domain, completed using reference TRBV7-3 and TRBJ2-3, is GAGVSQTPSNKVTEKGKYVELRCDPISGHTALYWYRQSLGQGPEFLIYFQGTGAADDSGLPNDRFFAVRPEGSVSTLKIQRTERGDSAVYLCASSLGQVTDTQYFGPGTRLTVL.